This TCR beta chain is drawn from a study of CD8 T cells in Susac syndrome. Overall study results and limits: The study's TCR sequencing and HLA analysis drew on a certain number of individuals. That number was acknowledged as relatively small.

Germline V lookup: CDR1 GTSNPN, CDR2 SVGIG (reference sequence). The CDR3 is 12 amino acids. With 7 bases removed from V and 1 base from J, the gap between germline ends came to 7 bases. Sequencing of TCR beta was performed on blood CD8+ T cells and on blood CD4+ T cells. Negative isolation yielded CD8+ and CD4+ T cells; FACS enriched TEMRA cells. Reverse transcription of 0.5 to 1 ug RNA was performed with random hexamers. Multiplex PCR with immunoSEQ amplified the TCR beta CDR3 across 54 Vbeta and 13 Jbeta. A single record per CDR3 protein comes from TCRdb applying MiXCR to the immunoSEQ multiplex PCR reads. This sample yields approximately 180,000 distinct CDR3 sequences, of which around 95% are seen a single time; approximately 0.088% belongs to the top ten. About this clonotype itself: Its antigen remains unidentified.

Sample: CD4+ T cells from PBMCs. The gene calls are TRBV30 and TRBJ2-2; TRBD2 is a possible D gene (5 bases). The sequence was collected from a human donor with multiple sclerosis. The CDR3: CASRENTGELFF. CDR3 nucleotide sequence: TGTGCCTCCCGGGAGAACACCGGGGAGCTGTTTTTT.